This TCR beta chain originates from a study of CD8 T cells in Susac syndrome. General study findings and limits: Some 15 Susac-specific public clones were found in total CD8+ repertoires and roughly 5 in CD8+ TEMRA repertoires.

As concerns this clonotype: Its antigen is undetermined.

V trimming: 1 base; J trimming: 6 bases; junction bases outside the gene matches: 5. Germline-derived CDR1 and CDR2 are SGHNT and YYREEE (reference sequence). This CDR3 has 15 amino acids. Roughly 0.45 to 1 ug RNA was reverse transcribed with random hexamers. Amplification of TCR beta CDR3 spanned 54 Vbeta and 13 Jbeta via immunoSEQ multiplex PCR. Using its own MiXCR run on the immunoSEQ multiplex PCR reads, TCRdb lists one record per CDR3 protein. The sample records about 84,000 distinct CDR3 sequences, about 95% being singletons. This chain connects TRBV5-4 to TRBJ2-1, with 9 bases matching TRBD1. The sequenced sample was CD8+ T cells from PBMCs. This receptor was obtained from a human donor with Susac syndrome. The CDR3, as DNA: TGTGCCAGCAGCTTGTGGGACAGGGAAAGCAATGAGCAGTTCTTC. Residues: CASSLWDRESNEQFF.